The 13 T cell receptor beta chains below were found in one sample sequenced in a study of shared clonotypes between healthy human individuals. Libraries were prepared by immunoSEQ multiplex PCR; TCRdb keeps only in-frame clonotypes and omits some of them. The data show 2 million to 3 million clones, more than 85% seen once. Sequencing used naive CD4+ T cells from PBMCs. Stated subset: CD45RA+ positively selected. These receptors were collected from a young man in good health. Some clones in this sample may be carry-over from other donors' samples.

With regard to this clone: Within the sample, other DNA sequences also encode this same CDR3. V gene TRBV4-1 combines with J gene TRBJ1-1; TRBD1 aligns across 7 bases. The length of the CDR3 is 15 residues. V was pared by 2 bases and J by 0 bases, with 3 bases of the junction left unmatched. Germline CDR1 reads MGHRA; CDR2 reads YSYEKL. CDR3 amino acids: CASSQPTGMNTEAFF. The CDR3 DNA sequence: TGCGCCAGCAGCCAACCGACAGGGATGAACACTGAAGCTTTCTTT.

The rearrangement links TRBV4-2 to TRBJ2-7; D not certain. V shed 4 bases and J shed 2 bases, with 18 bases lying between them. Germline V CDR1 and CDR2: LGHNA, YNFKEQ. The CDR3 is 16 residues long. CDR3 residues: CASSPQALENTYEQYF. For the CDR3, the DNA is TGTGCCAGCAGCCCCCAAGCATTGGAGAATACCTACGAGCAGTACTTC.

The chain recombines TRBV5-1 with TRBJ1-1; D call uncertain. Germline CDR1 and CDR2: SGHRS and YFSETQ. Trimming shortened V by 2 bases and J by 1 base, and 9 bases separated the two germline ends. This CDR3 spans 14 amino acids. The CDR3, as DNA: TGCGCCAGCAGCTTCTTAACTAGGAACACTGAAGCTTTCTTT. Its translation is CASSFLTRNTEAFF.

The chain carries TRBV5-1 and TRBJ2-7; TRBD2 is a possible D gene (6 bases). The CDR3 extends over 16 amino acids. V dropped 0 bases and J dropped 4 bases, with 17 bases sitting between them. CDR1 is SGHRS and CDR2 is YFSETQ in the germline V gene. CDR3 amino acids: CASSLEPASGWYEQYF. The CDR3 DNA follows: TGCGCCAGCAGCTTGGAACCGGCGAGCGGGTGGTACGAGCAGTACTTC.

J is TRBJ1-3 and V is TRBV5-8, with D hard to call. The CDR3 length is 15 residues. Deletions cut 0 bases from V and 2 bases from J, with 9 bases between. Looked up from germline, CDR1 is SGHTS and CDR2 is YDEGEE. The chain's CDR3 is CASSLGVDPGNTIYF. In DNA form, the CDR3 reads TGTGCCAGCAGCTTGGGCGTGGACCCTGGAAACACCATATATTTT.

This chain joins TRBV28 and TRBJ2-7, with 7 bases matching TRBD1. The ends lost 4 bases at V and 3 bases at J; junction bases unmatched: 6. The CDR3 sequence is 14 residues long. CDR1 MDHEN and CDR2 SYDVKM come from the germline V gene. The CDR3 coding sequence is TGTGCCAGCAGTTCCGGACAGGCGGGCTACGAGCAGTACTTC. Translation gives CASSSGQAGYEQYF.

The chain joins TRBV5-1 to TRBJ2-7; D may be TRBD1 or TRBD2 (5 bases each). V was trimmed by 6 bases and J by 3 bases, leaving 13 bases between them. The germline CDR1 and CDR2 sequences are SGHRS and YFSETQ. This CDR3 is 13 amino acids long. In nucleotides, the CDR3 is TGCGCCAGCAACCGGGACGGAAACTACGAGCAGTACTTC. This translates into CASNRDGNYEQYF.

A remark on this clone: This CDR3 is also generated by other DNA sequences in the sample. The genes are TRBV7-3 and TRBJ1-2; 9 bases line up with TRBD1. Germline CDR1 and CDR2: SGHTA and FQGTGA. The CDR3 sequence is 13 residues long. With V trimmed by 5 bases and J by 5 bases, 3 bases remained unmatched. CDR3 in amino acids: CASSLGQGYGYTF. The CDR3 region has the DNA TGTGCCAGCAGCCTCGGACAGGGGTATGGCTACACCTTC.

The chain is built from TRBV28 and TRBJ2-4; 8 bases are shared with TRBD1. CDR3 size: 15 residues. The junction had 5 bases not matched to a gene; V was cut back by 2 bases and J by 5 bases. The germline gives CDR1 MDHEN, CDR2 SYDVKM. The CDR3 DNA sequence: TGTGCCAGCAGTTTAGGACAGGGCCAGCAAAACATTCAGTACTTC. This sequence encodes CASSLGQGQQNIQYF. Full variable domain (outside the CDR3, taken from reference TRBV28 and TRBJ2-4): DVKVTQSSRYLVKRTGEKVFLECVQDMDHENMFWYRQDPGLGLRLIYFSYDVKMKEKGDIPEGYSVSREKKERFSLILESASTNQTSMYLCASSLGQGQQNIQYFGAGTRLSVL.

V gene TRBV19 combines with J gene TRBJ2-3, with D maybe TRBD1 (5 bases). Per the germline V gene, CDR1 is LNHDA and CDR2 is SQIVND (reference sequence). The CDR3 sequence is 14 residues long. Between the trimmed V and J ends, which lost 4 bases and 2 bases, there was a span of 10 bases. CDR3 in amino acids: CASSTQGPTDTQYF. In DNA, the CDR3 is TGTGCCAGTAGTACCCAGGGCCCCACAGATACGCAGTATTTT.

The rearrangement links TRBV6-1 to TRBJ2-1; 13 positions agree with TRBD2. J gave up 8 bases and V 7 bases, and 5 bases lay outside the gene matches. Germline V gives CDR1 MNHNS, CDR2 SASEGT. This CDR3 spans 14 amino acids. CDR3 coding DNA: TGTGCCAGCAAAACCGGACTAGCGGGAGATGAGCAGTTCTTC. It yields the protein CASKTGLAGDEQFF.

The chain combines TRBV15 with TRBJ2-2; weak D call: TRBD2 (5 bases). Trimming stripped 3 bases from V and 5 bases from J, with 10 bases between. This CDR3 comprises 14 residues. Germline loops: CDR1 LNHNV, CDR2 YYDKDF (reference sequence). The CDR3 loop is CATSSRGLTGELFF. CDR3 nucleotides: TGTGCCACCAGCAGCAGAGGGCTTACCGGGGAGCTGTTTTTT.

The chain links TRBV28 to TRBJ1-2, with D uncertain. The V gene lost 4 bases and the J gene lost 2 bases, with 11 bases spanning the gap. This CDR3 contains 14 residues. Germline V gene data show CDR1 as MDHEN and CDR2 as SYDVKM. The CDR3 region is CASSSSFLNYGYTF. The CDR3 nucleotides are TGTGCCAGCAGTTCATCTTTTCTAAACTATGGCTACACCTTC.